This T cell receptor (beta chain) was identified during a study of blood T cell repertoires in COVID-19. Study in general: The United States, Italy and Spain were the sources of the acute and convalescent COVID-19 samples.

The length of the CDR3 is 14 residues. V was pared by 6 bases and J by 4 bases, with 16 bases between. The V gene's germline CDR1 is SNHLY and CDR2 FYNNEI. Sequencing used immunoSEQ multiplex PCR; TCRdb keeps in-frame clones, though not all of them. The table shows a few hundred thousand clones, with around nine tenths occurring only once. J is TRBJ2-7 and V is TRBV2; D possibly corresponds to TRBD2 (6 bases). This TCR came from a woman aged 30 to 39 with COVID-19, enrolled during active disease. Sequencing was performed on peripheral blood. The DNA of the CDR3 is TGTGCCAGCAGGGATAGCGGAGGCCGATACGAGCAGTACTTC. Residues: CASRDSGGRYEQYF.